Presented here are 9 T cell receptor beta chains from one specimen sequenced in a study of cytomegalovirus exposure and HLA in healthy donors. The PCR used 60 Vbeta and 13 Jbeta primers. Profiled with immunoSEQ multiplex PCR; TCRdb holds only in-frame clones, not every one. This table holds over 150,000 clones, roughly four fifths found once. The sequencing sample was made of PBMCs. These TCRs come from a woman aged 30 to 39 in good health and CMV-seropositive.

This clone appeared a single time. The chain joins TRBV6-1 to TRBJ1-2, with unresolved D. CDR3 length: 14 residues. Germline V gene data show CDR1 as MNHNS and CDR2 as SASEGT. The V and J ends lost 7 bases and 3 bases respectively, with 15 bases between them. The CDR3 spells CASTERHRHYGYTF. The CDR3 bases are TGTGCCAGCACCGAAAGGCACAGACACTATGGCTACACCTTC.

V and J are TRBV5-4 and TRBJ1-2; a possible D gene is TRBD1 (5 bases). Germline lookup yields CDR1 SGHNT and CDR2 YYREEE (reference sequence). The CDR3 totals 15 residues. The V gene lost 0 bases and the J gene lost 5 bases, with 14 bases spanning the gap. The CDR3 DNA reads as TGTGCCAGCAGCTTGGGTCAGGGTTCGCGGTATGGCTACACCTTC. Translating it yields CASSLGQGSRYGYTF.

J is TRBJ2-2 and V is TRBV10-3; 8 nucleotides line up with TRBD2. The germline CDR1 and CDR2 sequences are ENHRY and SYGVKD. V lost 10 bases to trimming and J lost 6 bases; unmatched junction nucleotides: 13. The CDR3 is made up of 15 amino acids. As DNA, the CDR3 is TGTGCCACTGGAACGGGACTAGACGGCGCCGGGGAGCTGTTTTTT. Amino acid sequence: CATGTGLDGAGELFF.

The V call is TRBV6-1, the J call TRBJ2-1; 8 nucleotides align to TRBD2. This CDR3 is 15 amino acids long. V was pared by 5 bases and J by 9 bases, with 12 bases of the junction left unmatched. CDR1 and CDR2 from the germline V gene are MNHNS and SASEGT. CDR3: CASSPGLVVIGEQFF. As DNA, the CDR3 is TGTGCCAGCAGTCCGGGACTAGTCGTGATCGGTGAGCAGTTCTTC.

This clone was found a few times. The chain joins TRBV11-2 to TRBJ2-7; 7 bases match TRBD1. CDR3 size: 13 residues. V was pared by 3 bases and J by 5 bases, with 4 bases of the junction left unmatched. From germline, CDR1 is SGHAT and CDR2 FQNNGV. The CDR3 coding sequence is TGTGCCAGCAGCTTGGGACAGCCCCACGAGCAGTACTTC. As protein: CASSLGQPHEQYF.

The chain has TRBV12-5 and TRBJ2-1, with a tentative D call TRBD2 (5 bases). The CDR3 has 13 residues. The germline CDR1 and CDR2 sequences are LGHNT and FRNRAP. V shed 6 bases and J shed 2 bases, with 8 bases lying between them. This CDR3 is CASGAGTYNEQFF. The CDR3 DNA sequence: TGTGCTAGTGGGGCCGGGACCTACAATGAGCAGTTCTTC.

The V gene is TRBV7-7, the J gene TRBJ2-7, with TRBD1 matching over 8 bases. Trimming cost V 5 bases and J 6 bases; bases outside gene matches: 9. Germline CDR1 reads SSHAT; CDR2 reads FNYEAQ (reference sequence). CDR3 length: 14 amino acids. The CDR3: CASSLGTGMGEQYF. CDR3 bases: TGTGCCAGCAGCCTCGGGACAGGAATGGGCGAGCAGTACTTC.

The chain joins TRBV6-5 to TRBJ2-1; TRBD1 agrees at 9 bases. The germline V gene encodes CDR1 MNHEY and CDR2 SVGAGI. The CDR3 covers 14 residues. The V and J ends lost 6 bases and 10 bases, in that order; junction bases with no gene match: 10. The DNA for the CDR3 is TGTGCCAGCAGGCGCGGGACAGGGCTAGGGGAGCAGTTCTTC. This codes for CASRRGTGLGEQFF.

This chain uses TRBV27 with TRBJ2-7; 7 bases agree with TRBD1. This CDR3 contains 15 residues. With V trimmed by 8 bases and J by 3 bases, 13 bases remained unmatched. CDR1 MNHEY and CDR2 SMNVEV come from the germline V gene (reference sequence). CDR3 sequence reads: CASCRGTGVFYEQYF. Written as DNA, the CDR3 is TGTGCCAGCTGCCGGGGAACAGGGGTCTTCTACGAGCAGTACTTC.